A selection of T cell receptor beta chains follows, all from one sample in a study of T cells in Graves' hyperthyroidism and ophthalmopathy. MiXCR was run by TCRdb on the multiplex PCR reads, yielding one entry per CDR3 protein. The sample holds 350,000 to 400,000 distinct CDR3 sequences, less than 20% seen once. The specimen was blood. All receptors come from a man between 18 and 35 years old with Graves' ophthalmopathy. Each CDR3 is given with its conserved first and last residue.

cdr3_length	v_call	j_call	cdr3_aa
15	TRBV20-1	TRBJ2-3	CSARGPGERTDTQYF
14	TRBV9	TRBJ2-7	CASTPTSGSYEQYF
12	TRBV29-1	TRBJ1-1	CSAPDPNTEAFF
15	TRBV28	TRBJ2-7	CASSRPGTGVNEQYF
14	TRBV11-1	TRBJ2-5	CASSSRELGETQYF
14	TRBV5-1	TRBJ2-7	CASSLVSGPYEQYF
15	TRBV27	TRBJ1-6	CASRLAQDFNSPLHF
15	TRBV2	TRBJ2-6	CASSEASSGANVLTF
15	TRBV7-9	TRBJ2-7	CASSLIGTGAYEQYF
14	TRBV7-9	TRBJ2-7	CASSSQGGSYEQYF
11	TRBV29-1	TRBJ1-3	CSVGTGNTIYF
17	TRBV12-3/TRBV12-4	TRBJ2-3	CASSLSASPDLTDTQYF
16	TRBV7-9	TRBJ2-1	CASSRDSSGGLGEQFF
13	TRBV3-1	TRBJ1-2	CASSQDRRAGYTF
14	TRBV10-1	TRBJ1-1	CASSEGQGRTEAFF
17	TRBV11-2	TRBJ2-7	CASSGTMSGRSSYEQYF
13	TRBV20-1	TRBJ2-3	CSADDGSTDTQYF
13	TRBV2	TRBJ1-2	CASKGQDNYGYTF
17	TRBV12-3/TRBV12-4	TRBJ2-3	CASSSRSSDRSTDTQYF
15	TRBV5-5	TRBJ1-5	CASSHGQASNQPQHF
15	TRBV6-2/TRBV6-3	TRBJ2-2	CASSYPTGSAGELFF
16	TRBV3-1	TRBJ1-5	CASSQDGGGLNQPQHF
15	TRBV11-2	TRBJ2-5	CASTGTTIFQETQYF
13	TRBV18	TRBJ2-7	CASSGLESYEQYF
13	TRBV5-6	TRBJ1-5	CASSLEGRQPQHF
13	TRBV10-2	TRBJ1-1	CASRGQGMGEAFF
13	TRBV6-1	TRBJ1-1	CASIRGQGSEAFF
14	TRBV5-1	TRBJ2-1	CASSPGGPGNEQFF
12	TRBV11-1	TRBJ2-5	CASSYQGETQYF